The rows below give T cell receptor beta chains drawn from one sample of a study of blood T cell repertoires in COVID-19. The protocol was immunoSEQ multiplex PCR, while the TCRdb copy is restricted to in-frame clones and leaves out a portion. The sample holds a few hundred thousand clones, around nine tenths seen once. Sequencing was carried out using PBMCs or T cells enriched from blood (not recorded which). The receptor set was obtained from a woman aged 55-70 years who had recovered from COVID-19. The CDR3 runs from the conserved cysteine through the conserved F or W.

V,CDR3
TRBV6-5,CASTPGIRGELFF
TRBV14,CASSQDRAYRGGEQFF
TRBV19,CASSIERDTANVLTF
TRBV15,CATSSPSRGSGANVLTF
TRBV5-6,CASSLTRTGAGNTIYF
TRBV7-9,CASSFGGELYEQYF
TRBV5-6,CASSLIAGGPFREQFF
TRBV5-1,CASSLQGSGANVLTF
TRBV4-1,CASSQDLGQGYYNEQFF
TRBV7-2,CASSLGLAYEQYF
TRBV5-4,CASSLYGGETQYF
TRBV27,CASSSRDRPTTDTQYF
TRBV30,CAWGGLGTEAFF
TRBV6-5,CASRRTGQGRLFF
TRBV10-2,CASSESKGGRRYGYTF
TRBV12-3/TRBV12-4,CASSRGGETEAFF
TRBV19,CASTNRSRKNEQFF
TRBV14,CASSQLRLNTEAFF
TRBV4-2,CASSQEVRRVNEQFF
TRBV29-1,CSVEGVSGTGIQETQYF
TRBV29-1,CSADGRGRKSSEKLFF
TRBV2,CASNRSPNQPQHF
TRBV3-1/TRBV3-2,CASSRGGLNTEAFF
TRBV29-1,CSVERGGSGELFF
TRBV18,CASSPIIPDRGQAGYTF
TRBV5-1,CASSLVVTSTDTQYF
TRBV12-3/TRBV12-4,CASSRTGVGGYTF
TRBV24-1,CATSQGQGEGYTF
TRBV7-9,CASSLGQGAGGYTF